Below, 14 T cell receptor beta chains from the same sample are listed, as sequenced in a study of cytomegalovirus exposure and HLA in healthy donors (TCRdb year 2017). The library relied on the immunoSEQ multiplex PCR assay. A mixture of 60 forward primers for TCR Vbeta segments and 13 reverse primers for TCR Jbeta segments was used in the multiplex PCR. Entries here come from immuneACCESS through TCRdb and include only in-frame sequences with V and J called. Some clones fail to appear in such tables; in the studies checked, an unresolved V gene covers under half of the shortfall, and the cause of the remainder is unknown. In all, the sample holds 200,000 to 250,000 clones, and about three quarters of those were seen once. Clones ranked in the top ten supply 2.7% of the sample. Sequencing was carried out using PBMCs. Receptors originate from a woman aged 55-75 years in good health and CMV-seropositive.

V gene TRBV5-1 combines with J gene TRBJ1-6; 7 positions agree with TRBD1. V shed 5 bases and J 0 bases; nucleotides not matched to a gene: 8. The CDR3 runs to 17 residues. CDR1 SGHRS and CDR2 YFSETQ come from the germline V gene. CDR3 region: CASRPGTANSYNSPLHF. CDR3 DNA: TGCGCCAGCAGGCCCGGGACAGCGAACTCCTATAATTCACCCCTCCACTTT.

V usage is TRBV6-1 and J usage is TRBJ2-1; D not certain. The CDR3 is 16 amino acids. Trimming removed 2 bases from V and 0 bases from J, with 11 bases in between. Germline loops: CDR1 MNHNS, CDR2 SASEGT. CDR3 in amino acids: CASSETPTYSYNEQFF. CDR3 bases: TGTGCCAGCAGTGAAACCCCGACTTACTCCTACAATGAGCAGTTCTTC.

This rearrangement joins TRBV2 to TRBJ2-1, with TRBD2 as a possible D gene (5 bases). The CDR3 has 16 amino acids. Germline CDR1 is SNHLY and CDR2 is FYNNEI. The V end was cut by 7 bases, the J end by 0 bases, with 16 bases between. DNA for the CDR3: TGTGCCAGCAAGTCTATGGCGGGTAGCTCCTACAATGAGCAGTTCTTC. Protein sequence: CASKSMAGSSYNEQFF.

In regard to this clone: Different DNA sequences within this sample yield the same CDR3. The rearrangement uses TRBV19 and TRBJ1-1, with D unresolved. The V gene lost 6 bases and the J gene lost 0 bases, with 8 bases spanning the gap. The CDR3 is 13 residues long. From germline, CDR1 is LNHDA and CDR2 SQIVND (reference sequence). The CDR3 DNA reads TGTGCCAGTAGCCGACAAATGAACACTGAAGCTTTCTTT. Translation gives CASSRQMNTEAFF.

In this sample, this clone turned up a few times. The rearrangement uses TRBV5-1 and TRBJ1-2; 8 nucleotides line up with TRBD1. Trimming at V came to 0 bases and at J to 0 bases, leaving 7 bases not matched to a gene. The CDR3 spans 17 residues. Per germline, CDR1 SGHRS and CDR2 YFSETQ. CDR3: CASSLGDIQGANYGYTF. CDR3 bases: TGCGCCAGCAGCTTGGGCGACATACAGGGGGCTAACTATGGCTACACCTTC. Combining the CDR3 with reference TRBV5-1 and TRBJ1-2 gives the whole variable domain KAGVTQTPRYLIKTRGQQVTLSCSPISGHRSVSWYQQTPGQGLQFLFEYFSETQRNKGNFPGRFSGRQFSNSRSEMNVSTLELGDSALYLCASSLGDIQGANYGYTFGSGTRLTVV.

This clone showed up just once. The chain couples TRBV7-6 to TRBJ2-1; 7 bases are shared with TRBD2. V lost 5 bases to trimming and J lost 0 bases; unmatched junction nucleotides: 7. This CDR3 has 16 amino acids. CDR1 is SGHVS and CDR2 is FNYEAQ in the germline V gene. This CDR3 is CASSGVAGVSYNEQFF. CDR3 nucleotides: TGTGCCAGCAGCGGGGTGGCGGGGGTCTCCTACAATGAGCAGTTCTTC.

In nucleotides, the CDR3 is TGTGCCAGCAGTGAAGGGTTCGGGGGTGAGCAGTTCTTC. Translating gives CASSEGFGGEQFF. The chain carries TRBV6-1 and TRBJ2-1; tentative D call: TRBD2 (6 bases). CDR3 length: 13 residues. Trimming cost V 1 base and J 9 bases, with 10 bases left between them. Per germline, CDR1 MNHNS and CDR2 SASEGT.

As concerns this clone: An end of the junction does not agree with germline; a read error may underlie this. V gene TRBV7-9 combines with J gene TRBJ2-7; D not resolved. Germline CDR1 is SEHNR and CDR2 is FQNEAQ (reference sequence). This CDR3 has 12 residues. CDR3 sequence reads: CSSSLDGYGQYF. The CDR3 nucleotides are TGTTCCAGCAGCTTAGACGGTTATGGGCAGTACTTC.

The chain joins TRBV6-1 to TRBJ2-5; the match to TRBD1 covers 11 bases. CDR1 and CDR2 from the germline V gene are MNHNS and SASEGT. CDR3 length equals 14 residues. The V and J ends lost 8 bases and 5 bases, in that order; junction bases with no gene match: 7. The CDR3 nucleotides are TGTGCCAGCTCAACCAGGACAGGGGGCGAGACCCAGTACTTC. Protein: CASSTRTGGETQYF.

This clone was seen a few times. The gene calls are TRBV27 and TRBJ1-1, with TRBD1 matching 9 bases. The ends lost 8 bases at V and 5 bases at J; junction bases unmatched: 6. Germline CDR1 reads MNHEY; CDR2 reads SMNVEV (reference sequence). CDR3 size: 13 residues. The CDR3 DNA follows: TGTGCCAGCCTGGGGACAGGGAGGACTGAAGCTTTCTTT. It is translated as CASLGTGRTEAFF.

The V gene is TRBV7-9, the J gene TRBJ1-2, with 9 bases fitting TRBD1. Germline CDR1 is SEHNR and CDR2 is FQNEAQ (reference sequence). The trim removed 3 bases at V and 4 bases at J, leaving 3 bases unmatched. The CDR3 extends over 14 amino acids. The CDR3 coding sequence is TGTGCCAGCAGCTTTGGACAGGGGTCCTATGGCTACACCTTC. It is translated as CASSFGQGSYGYTF.

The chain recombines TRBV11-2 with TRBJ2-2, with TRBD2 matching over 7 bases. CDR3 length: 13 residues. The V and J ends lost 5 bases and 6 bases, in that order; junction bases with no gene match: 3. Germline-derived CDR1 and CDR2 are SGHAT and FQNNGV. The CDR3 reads CASSATSPGELFF. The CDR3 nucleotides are TGTGCCAGCAGCGCGACTAGCCCCGGGGAGCTGTTTTTT.

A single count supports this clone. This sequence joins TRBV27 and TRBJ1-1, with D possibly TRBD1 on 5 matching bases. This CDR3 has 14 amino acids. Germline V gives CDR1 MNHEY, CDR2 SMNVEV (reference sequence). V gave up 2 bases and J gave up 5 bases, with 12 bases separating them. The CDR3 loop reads CASSLESGRTEAFF. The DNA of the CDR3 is TGTGCCAGCAGTTTAGAATCAGGGCGTACTGAAGCTTTCTTT.

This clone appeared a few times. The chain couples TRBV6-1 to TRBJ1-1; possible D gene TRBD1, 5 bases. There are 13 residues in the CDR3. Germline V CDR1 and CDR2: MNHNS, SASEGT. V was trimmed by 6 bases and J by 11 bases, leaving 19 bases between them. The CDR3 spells CASRSGSGEGAFF. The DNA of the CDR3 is TGTGCCAGCAGGTCAGGGTCGGGGGAAGGCGCTTTCTTT.